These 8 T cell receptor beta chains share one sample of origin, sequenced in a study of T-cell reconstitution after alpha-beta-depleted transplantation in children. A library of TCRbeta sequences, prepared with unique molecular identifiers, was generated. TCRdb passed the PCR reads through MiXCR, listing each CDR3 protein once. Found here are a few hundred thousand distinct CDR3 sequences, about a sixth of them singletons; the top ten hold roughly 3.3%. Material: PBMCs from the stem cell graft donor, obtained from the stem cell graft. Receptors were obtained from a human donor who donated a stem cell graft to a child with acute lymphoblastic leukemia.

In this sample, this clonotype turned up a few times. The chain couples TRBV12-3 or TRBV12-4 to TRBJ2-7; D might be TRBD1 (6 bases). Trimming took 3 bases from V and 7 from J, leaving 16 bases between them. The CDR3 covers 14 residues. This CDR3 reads CASSFLGGEGEQYF. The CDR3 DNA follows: TGTGCCAGCAGTTTCTTAGGGGGAGAAGGGGAGCAGTACTTC.

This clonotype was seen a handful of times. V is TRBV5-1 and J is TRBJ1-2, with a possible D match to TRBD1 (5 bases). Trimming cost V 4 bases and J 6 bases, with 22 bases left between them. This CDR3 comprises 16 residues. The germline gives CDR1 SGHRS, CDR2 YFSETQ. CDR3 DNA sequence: TGCGCCAGCAGCCTGAAAACAGGCCAACCTCACCATGGCTACACCTTC. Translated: CASSLKTGQPHHGYTF.

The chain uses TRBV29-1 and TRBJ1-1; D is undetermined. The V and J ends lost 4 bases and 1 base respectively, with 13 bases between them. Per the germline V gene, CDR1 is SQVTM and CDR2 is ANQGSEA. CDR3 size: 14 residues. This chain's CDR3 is CSVVWAAANTEAFF. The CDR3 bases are TGCAGCGTTGTCTGGGCGGCGGCGAACACTGAAGCTTTCTTT. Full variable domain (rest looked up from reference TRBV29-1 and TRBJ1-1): SAVISQKPSRDICQRGTSLTIQCQVDSQVTMMFWYRQQPGQSLTLIATANQGSEATYESGFVIDKFPISRPNLTFSTLTVSNMSPEDSSIYLCSVVWAAANTEAFFGQGTRLTVV.

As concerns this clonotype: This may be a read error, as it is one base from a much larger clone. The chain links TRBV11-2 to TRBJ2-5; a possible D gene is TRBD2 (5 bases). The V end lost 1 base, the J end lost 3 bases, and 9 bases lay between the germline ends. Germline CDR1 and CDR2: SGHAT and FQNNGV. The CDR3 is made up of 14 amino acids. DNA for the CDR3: TGTGCCAGCAGCTTAGCGGCAGCGGAAGAGACCCAGTACTTC. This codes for CASSLAAAEETQYF.

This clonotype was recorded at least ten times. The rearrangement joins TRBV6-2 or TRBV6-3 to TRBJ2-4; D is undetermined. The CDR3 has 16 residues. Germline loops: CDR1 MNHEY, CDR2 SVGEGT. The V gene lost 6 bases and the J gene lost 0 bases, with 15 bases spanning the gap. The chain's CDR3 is CASSLSSISAKNIQYF. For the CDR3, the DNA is TGTGCCAGCAGCCTATCCTCGATCTCAGCCAAAAACATTCAGTACTTC.

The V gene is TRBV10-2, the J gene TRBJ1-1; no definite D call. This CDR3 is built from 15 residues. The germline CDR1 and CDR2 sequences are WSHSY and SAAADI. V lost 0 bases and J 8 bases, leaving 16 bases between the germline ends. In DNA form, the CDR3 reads TGCGCCAGCAGTGAGTCGAAGGCTGCCTATATAGAAGCTTTCTTT. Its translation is CASSESKAAYIEAFF.

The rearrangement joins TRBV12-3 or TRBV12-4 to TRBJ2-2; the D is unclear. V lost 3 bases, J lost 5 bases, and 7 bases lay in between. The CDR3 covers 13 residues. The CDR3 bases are TGTGCCAGCAGTTTCGCCGTTACCGGGGAGCTGTTTTTT. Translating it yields CASSFAVTGELFF.

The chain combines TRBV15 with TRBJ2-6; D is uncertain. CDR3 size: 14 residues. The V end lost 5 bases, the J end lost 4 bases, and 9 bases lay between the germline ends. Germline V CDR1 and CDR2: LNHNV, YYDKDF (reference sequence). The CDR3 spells CATSGDTGANVLTF. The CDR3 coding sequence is TGTGCCACCAGCGGCGACACAGGGGCCAACGTCCTGACTTTC. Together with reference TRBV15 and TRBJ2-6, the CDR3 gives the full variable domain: DAMVIQNPRYQVTQFGKPVTLSCSQTLNHNVMYWYQQKSSQAPKLLFHYYDKDFNNEADTPDNFQSRRPNTSFCFLDIRSPGLGDTAMYLCATSGDTGANVLTFGAGSRLTVL.